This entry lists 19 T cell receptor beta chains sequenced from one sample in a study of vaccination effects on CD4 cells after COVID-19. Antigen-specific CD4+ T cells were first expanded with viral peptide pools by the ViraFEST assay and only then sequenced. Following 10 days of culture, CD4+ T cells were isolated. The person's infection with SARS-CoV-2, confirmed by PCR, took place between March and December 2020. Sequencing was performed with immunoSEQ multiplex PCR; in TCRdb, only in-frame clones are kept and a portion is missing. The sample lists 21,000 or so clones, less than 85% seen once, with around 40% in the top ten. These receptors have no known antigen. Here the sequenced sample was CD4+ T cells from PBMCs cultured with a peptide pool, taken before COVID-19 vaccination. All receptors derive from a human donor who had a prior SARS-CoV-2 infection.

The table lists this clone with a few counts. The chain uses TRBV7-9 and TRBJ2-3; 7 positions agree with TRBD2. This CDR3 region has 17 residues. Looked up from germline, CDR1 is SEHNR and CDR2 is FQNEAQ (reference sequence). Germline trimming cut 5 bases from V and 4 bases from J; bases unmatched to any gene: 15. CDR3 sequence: CASSQKTGRGSADTQYF. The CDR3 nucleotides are TGTGCCAGCAGCCAAAAGACGGGGAGGGGCTCCGCAGATACGCAGTATTTT.

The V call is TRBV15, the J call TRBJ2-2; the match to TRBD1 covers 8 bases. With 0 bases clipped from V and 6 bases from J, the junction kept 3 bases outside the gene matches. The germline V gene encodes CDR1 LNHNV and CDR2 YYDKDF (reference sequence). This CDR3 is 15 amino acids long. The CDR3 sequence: CATSREQGDAGELFF. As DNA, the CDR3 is TGTGCCACCAGCAGAGAACAGGGGGATGCCGGGGAGCTGTTTTTT.

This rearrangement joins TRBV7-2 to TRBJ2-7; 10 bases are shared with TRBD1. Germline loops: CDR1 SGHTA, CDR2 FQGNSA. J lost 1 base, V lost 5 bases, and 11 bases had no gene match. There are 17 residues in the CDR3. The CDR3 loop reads CASSPLLPGQGSYEQYF. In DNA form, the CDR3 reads TGTGCCAGCAGCCCCCTGTTACCGGGACAGGGGTCCTACGAGCAGTACTTC. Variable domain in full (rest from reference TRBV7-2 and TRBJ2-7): GAGVSQSPSNKVTEKGKDVELRCDPISGHTALYWYRQSLGQGLEFLIYFQGNSAPDKSGLPSDRFSAERTGGSVSTLTIQRTQQEDSAVYLCASSPLLPGQGSYEQYFGPGTRLTVT.

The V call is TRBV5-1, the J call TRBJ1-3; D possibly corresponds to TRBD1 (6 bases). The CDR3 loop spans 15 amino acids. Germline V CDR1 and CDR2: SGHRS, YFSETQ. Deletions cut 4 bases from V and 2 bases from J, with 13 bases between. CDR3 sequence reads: CASSAQDSPGNTIYF. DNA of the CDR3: TGCGCCAGCAGCGCGCAGGACAGTCCTGGAAACACCATATATTTT.

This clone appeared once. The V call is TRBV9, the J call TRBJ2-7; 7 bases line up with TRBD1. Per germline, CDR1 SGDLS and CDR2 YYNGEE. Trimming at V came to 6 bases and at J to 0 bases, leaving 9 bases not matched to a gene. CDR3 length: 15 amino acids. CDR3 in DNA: TGTGCCAGCAACCCACAGGGGCTTCCCTCCTACGAGCAGTACTTC. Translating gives CASNPQGLPSYEQYF. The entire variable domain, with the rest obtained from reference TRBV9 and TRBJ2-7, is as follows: DSGVTQTPKHLITATGQRVTLRCSPRSGDLSVYWYQQSLDQGLQFLIQYYNGEERAKGNILERFSAQQFPDLHSELNLSSLELGDSALYFCASNPQGLPSYEQYFGPGTRLTVT.

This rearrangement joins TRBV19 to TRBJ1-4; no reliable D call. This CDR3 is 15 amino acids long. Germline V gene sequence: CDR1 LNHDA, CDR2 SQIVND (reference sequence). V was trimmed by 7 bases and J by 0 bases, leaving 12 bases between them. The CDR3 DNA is TGTGCCAGTACCAACATAAAAGCAACTAATGAAAAACTGTTTTTT. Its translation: CASTNIKATNEKLFF.

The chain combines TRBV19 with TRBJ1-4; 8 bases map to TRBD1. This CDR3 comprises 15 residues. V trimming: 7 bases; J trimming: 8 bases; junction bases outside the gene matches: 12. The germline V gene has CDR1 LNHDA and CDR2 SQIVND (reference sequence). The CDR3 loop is CASTVNGQGGEKLFF. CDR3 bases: TGTGCCAGTACCGTAAACGGACAGGGAGGAGAAAAACTGTTTTTT.

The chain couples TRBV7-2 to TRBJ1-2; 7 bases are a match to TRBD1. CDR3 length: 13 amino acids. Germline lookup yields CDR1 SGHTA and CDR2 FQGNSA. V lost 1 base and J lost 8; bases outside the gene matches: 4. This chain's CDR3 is CASSLDPGGGYTF. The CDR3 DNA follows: TGTGCCAGCAGCTTAGATCCAGGGGGAGGCTACACCTTC.

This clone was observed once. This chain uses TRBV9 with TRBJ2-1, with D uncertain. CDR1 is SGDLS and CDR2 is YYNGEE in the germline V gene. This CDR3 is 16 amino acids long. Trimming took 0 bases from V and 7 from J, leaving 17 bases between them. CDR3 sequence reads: CASSVVGDLYENEQFF. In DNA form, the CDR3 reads TGTGCCAGCAGCGTAGTAGGAGACCTATATGAGAATGAGCAGTTCTTC.

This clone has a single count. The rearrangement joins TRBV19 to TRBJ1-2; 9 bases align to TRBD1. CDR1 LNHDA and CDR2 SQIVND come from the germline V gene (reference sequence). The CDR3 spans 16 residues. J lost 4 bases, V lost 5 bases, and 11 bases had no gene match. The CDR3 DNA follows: TGTGCCAGTAGTGCTTTACCGGGACAGGGAAGCTATGGCTACACCTTC. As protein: CASSALPGQGSYGYTF.

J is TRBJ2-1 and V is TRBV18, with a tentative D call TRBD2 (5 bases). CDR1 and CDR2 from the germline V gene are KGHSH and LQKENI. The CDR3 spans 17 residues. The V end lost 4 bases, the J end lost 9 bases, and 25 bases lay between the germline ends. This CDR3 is CASSLSMGSAEKGEQFF. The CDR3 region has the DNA TGTGCCAGCTCACTGTCAATGGGGTCAGCGGAGAAAGGTGAGCAGTTCTTC. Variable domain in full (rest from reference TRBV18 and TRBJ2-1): NAGVMQNPRHLVRRRGQEARLRCSPMKGHSHVYWYRQLPEEGLKFMVYLQKENIIDESGMPKERFSAEFPKEGPSILRIQQVVRGDSAAYFCASSLSMGSAEKGEQFFGPGTRLTVL.

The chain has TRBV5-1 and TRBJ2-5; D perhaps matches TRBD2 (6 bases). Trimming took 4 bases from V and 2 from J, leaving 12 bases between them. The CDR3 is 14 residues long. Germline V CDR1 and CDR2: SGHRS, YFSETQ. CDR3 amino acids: CASSLGGGQETQYF. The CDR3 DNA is TGCGCCAGCAGCCTGGGGGGAGGTCAAGAGACCCAGTACTTC.

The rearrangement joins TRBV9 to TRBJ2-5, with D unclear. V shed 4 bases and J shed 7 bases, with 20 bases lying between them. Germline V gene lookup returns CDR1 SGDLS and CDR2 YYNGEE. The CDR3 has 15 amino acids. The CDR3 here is CASSPPHGRDATQYF. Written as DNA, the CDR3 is TGTGCCAGCAGCCCCCCCCATGGGCGAGACGCGACCCAGTACTTC.

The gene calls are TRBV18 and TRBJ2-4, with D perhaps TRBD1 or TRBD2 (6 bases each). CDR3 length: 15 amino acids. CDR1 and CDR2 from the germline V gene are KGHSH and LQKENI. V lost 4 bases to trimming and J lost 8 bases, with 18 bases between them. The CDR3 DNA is TGTGCCAGCTCACTCAGTGGTGGAGGGGGAGACATTCAGTACTTC. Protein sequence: CASSLSGGGGDIQYF.

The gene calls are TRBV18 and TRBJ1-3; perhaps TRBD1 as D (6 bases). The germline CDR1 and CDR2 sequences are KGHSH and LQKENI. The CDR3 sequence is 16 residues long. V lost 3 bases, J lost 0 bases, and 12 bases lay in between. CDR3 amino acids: CASSPMDSRSGNTIYF. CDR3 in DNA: TGTGCCAGCTCACCTATGGACAGCCGCTCTGGAAACACCATATATTTT.

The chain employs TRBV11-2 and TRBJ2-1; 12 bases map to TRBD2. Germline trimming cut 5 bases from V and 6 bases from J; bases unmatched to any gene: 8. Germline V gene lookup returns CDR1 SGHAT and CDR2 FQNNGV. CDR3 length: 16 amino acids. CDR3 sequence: CASSPTLAGGLNEQFF. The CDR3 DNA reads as TGTGCCAGCAGCCCGACCCTAGCGGGAGGGCTCAATGAGCAGTTCTTC.

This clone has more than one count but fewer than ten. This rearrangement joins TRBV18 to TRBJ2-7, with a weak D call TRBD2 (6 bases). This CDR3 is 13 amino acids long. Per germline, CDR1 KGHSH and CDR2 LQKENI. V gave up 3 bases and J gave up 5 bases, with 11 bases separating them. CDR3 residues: CASSPGWGDEQYF. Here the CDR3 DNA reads TGTGCCAGCTCACCTGGCTGGGGGGACGAGCAGTACTTC.

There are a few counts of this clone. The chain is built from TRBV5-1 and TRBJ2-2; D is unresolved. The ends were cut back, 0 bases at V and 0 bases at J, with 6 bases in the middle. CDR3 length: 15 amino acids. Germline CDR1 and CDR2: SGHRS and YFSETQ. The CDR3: CASSLVVANTGELFF. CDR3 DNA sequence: TGCGCCAGCAGCTTGGTGGTAGCGAACACCGGGGAGCTGTTTTTT.

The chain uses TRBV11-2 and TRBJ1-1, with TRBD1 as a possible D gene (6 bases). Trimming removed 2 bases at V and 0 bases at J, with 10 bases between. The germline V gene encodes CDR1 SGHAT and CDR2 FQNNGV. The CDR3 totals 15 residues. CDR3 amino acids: CASSLTGFLNTEAFF. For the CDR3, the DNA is TGTGCCAGCAGCTTAACAGGGTTTCTGAACACTGAAGCTTTCTTT.